These T cell receptor beta chains were read from a single sample in a study of cytomegalovirus exposure and HLA in healthy donors. Assay: immunoSEQ multiplex PCR; the TCRdb copy retains only in-frame clones and omits some. The sample records 80,000 or so clones, around 70% being singletons. The material sequenced was PBMCs. These receptor sequences come from a woman aged 40 to 55 in good health and CMV-seropositive. Each CDR3 is given with its conserved first and last residue. Each record gives: D gene, CDR3 length, clone size, V gene, J gene, CDR3 protein, CDR3 DNA. A D gene is named only where the DNA matches it firmly. Clone size is stated in some rows and not others, as once, few, many or a class when expanded.

D gene: -; CDR3 length: 16; clone size: once; V gene: TRBV28; J gene: TRBJ1-1; CDR3 protein: CASSSPGGGIRTEAFF; CDR3 DNA: TGTGCCAGCAGTTCCCCGGGGGGCGGCATCCGCACTGAAGCTTTCTTT
D gene: TRBD1; CDR3 length: 14; clone size: few; V gene: TRBV6-6; J gene: TRBJ2-7; CDR3 protein: CASSIQGEPYEQYF; CDR3 DNA: TGTGCCAGCAGTATACAGGGGGAACCCTACGAGCAGTACTTC
D gene: -; CDR3 length: 11; clone size: -; V gene: TRBV2; J gene: TRBJ2-2; CDR3 protein: CASSYSGELFF; CDR3 DNA: TGTGCCAGCAGTTATTCCGGGGAGCTGTTTTTT
D gene: -; CDR3 length: 14; clone size: -; V gene: TRBV2; J gene: TRBJ1-5; CDR3 protein: CASSFDSMNQPQHF; CDR3 DNA: TGTGCCAGCAGTTTTGACAGTATGAATCAGCCCCAGCATTTT
D gene: TRBD1; CDR3 length: 12; clone size: -; V gene: TRBV6-1; J gene: TRBJ1-2; CDR3 protein: CAGRDRNYGYTF; CDR3 DNA: TGTGCCGGACGGGACAGAAACTATGGCTACACCTTC
D gene: TRBD2; CDR3 length: 14; clone size: -; V gene: TRBV7-9; J gene: TRBJ2-7; CDR3 protein: CASSLGAGSYEQYF; CDR3 DNA: TGTGCCAGCAGCTTAGGAGCGGGGAGCTACGAGCAGTACTTC
D gene: -; CDR3 length: 12; clone size: -; V gene: TRBV28; J gene: TRBJ2-7; CDR3 protein: CASTRGTYEQYF; CDR3 DNA: TGTGCCAGTACCCGGGGGACCTACGAGCAGTACTTC
D gene: TRBD1; CDR3 length: 15; clone size: -; V gene: TRBV7-6; J gene: TRBJ2-7; CDR3 protein: CASSLRTGSGYEQYF; CDR3 DNA: TGTGCCAGCAGCTTACGGACAGGGTCTGGCTACGAGCAGTACTTC
D gene: -; CDR3 length: 16; clone size: -; V gene: TRBV19; J gene: TRBJ1-2; CDR3 protein: CASSTQNPPRGYGYTF; CDR3 DNA: TGTGCCAGTAGTACTCAGAACCCGCCCCGGGGCTATGGCTACACCTTC
D gene: -; CDR3 length: 13; clone size: -; V gene: TRBV5-1; J gene: TRBJ1-1; CDR3 protein: CASSLAGNTEAFF; CDR3 DNA: TGCGCCAGCAGCTTGGCAGGGAACACTGAAGCTTTCTTT
D gene: -; CDR3 length: 14; clone size: few; V gene: TRBV5-4; J gene: TRBJ1-1; CDR3 protein: CASSLARTDTEAFF; CDR3 DNA: TGTGCCAGCAGCTTGGCCAGGACAGACACTGAAGCTTTCTTT
D gene: -; CDR3 length: 16; clone size: -; V gene: TRBV7-2; J gene: TRBJ1-4; CDR3 protein: CASSLAAGGTNEKLFF; CDR3 DNA: TGTGCCAGCAGCTTAGCGGCGGGAGGGACTAATGAAAAACTGTTTTTT
D gene: -; CDR3 length: 17; clone size: -; V gene: TRBV5-4; J gene: TRBJ2-6; CDR3 protein: CASSSRGLSAGANVLTF; CDR3 DNA: TGTGCCAGCAGCTCCAGGGGATTGAGTGCTGGGGCCAACGTCCTGACTTTC
D gene: TRBD1; CDR3 length: 14; clone size: -; V gene: TRBV5-1; J gene: TRBJ2-7; CDR3 protein: CASSPGQGAYEQYF; CDR3 DNA: TGCGCCAGCAGCCCGGGACAGGGGGCCTACGAGCAGTACTTC
D gene: TRBD1; CDR3 length: 13; clone size: -; V gene: TRBV18; J gene: TRBJ2-5; CDR3 protein: CASSPDRDGTQYF; CDR3 DNA: TGTGCCAGCTCGCCAGACAGGGACGGGACCCAGTACTTC
D gene: -; CDR3 length: 14; clone size: few; V gene: TRBV19; J gene: TRBJ1-1; CDR3 protein: CASSTGGVNTEAFF; CDR3 DNA: TGTGCCAGTAGTACTGGGGGGGTGAACACTGAAGCTTTCTTT
D gene: -; CDR3 length: 15; clone size: -; V gene: TRBV5-1; J gene: TRBJ2-4; CDR3 protein: CASIPLIPHLLYPYF; CDR3 DNA: TGCGCCAGCATCCCGCTTATTCCCCACCTTCTATATCCGTACTTC
D gene: -; CDR3 length: 14; clone size: -; V gene: TRBV21-1; J gene: TRBJ1-1; CDR3 protein: CARTRGSLSTEAFF; CDR3 DNA: TGTGCCAGGACCAGGGGTTCTCTGAGCACTGAAGCTTTCTTT
D gene: TRBD1; CDR3 length: 13; clone size: few; V gene: TRBV30; J gene: TRBJ1-1; CDR3 protein: CAWIGQANTEAFF; CDR3 DNA: TGTGCCTGGATAGGACAGGCGAACACTGAAGCTTTCTTT
D gene: -; CDR3 length: 14; clone size: -; V gene: TRBV7-8; J gene: TRBJ1-5; CDR3 protein: CASSLGRAKNSQHF; CDR3 DNA: TGTGCCAGCAGCTTAGGCAGGGCCAAGAATTCCCAGCATTTT
D gene: -; CDR3 length: 14; clone size: many; V gene: TRBV6-5; J gene: TRBJ2-7; CDR3 protein: CASSYRTGAGEQYF; CDR3 DNA: TGTGCCAGCAGTTACCGGACGGGAGCAGGGGAGCAGTACTTC
D gene: TRBD2; CDR3 length: 16; clone size: few; V gene: TRBV7-6; J gene: TRBJ2-2; CDR3 protein: CASSLRTSGRAGELFF; CDR3 DNA: TGTGCCAGCAGCCTCCGGACTAGCGGGAGGGCCGGGGAGCTGTTTTTT
D gene: -; CDR3 length: 14; clone size: -; V gene: TRBV5-1; J gene: TRBJ2-3; CDR3 protein: CASSKRQEGDTQYF; CDR3 DNA: TGCGCCAGCAGCAAACGACAGGAAGGAGATACGCAGTATTTT
D gene: TRBD1; CDR3 length: 15; clone size: -; V gene: TRBV5-6; J gene: TRBJ1-1; CDR3 protein: CASSFTTGWGTEAFF; CDR3 DNA: TGTGCCAGCAGCTTCACGACAGGGTGGGGCACTGAAGCTTTCTTT
D gene: TRBD1; CDR3 length: 16; clone size: -; V gene: TRBV10-3; J gene: TRBJ2-7; CDR3 protein: CAISMDLPGQGYEQYF; CDR3 DNA: TGTGCCATCAGTATGGATTTACCGGGACAGGGGTACGAGCAGTACTTC
D gene: -; CDR3 length: 16; clone size: -; V gene: TRBV21-1; J gene: TRBJ1-2; CDR3 protein: CASSPPWDTAPYGYTF; CDR3 DNA: TGTGCCAGCAGCCCCCCCTGGGACACTGCTCCTTATGGCTACACCTTC
D gene: -; CDR3 length: 14; clone size: few; V gene: TRBV6-5; J gene: TRBJ2-7; CDR3 protein: CASRANRVIYEQYF; CDR3 DNA: TGTGCCAGCAGAGCCAACAGGGTAATCTACGAGCAGTACTTC
D gene: -; CDR3 length: 15; clone size: -; V gene: TRBV4-1; J gene: TRBJ2-7; CDR3 protein: CASSQDRADTYEQYF; CDR3 DNA: TGCGCCAGCAGCCAAGATCGTGCAGACACCTACGAGCAGTACTTC
D gene: -; CDR3 length: 14; clone size: -; V gene: TRBV27; J gene: TRBJ1-1; CDR3 protein: CASSLGAMNTEAFF; CDR3 DNA: TGTGCCAGCAGTTTAGGGGCTATGAACACTGAAGCTTTCTTT
D gene: TRBD2; CDR3 length: 15; clone size: -; V gene: TRBV7-6; J gene: TRBJ2-3; CDR3 protein: CASSLGGRATDTQYF; CDR3 DNA: TGTGCCAGCAGCTTAGGAGGGAGGGCCACAGATACGCAGTATTTT
D gene: -; CDR3 length: 14; clone size: -; V gene: TRBV4-1; J gene: TRBJ1-5; CDR3 protein: CASSQTVGNQPQHF; CDR3 DNA: TGCGCCAGCAGCCAGACTGTAGGCAATCAGCCCCAGCATTTT
D gene: -; CDR3 length: 11; clone size: -; V gene: TRBV19; J gene: TRBJ2-7; CDR3 protein: CASSAAYEQYF; CDR3 DNA: TGTGCCAGTAGTGCGGCCTACGAGCAGTACTTC
D gene: TRBD1; CDR3 length: 14; clone size: few; V gene: TRBV5-4; J gene: TRBJ2-5; CDR3 protein: CASSLMGTAETQYF; CDR3 DNA: TGTGCCAGCAGCCTTATGGGGACAGCAGAGACCCAGTACTTC
D gene: -; CDR3 length: 14; clone size: few; V gene: TRBV19; J gene: TRBJ1-4; CDR3 protein: CASSIRETNEKLFF; CDR3 DNA: TGTGCCAGTAGTATCCGAGAGACTAATGAAAAACTGTTTTTT
D gene: TRBD1; CDR3 length: 13; clone size: -; V gene: TRBV5-1; J gene: TRBJ2-1; CDR3 protein: CASSLGTGREQFF; CDR3 DNA: TGCGCCAGCAGCTTGGGGACAGGGAGGGAGCAGTTCTTC
D gene: TRBD1; CDR3 length: 14; clone size: -; V gene: TRBV27; J gene: TRBJ2-7; CDR3 protein: CASSPGGAFYEQYF; CDR3 DNA: TGTGCCAGCAGCCCAGGGGGAGCCTTTTACGAGCAGTACTTC
D gene: -; CDR3 length: 16; clone size: -; V gene: TRBV12-1; J gene: TRBJ1-4; CDR3 protein: CASSFPQCATNEKLFF; CDR3 DNA: TGTGCCAGCAGCTTTCCCCAGTGTGCAACTAATGAAAAACTGTTTTTT
D gene: -; CDR3 length: 15; clone size: -; V gene: TRBV4-2; J gene: TRBJ1-4; CDR3 protein: CASSQKGDINEKLFF; CDR3 DNA: TGTGCCAGCAGCCAAAAGGGAGATATTAATGAAAAACTGTTTTTT
D gene: -; CDR3 length: 14; clone size: once; V gene: TRBV2; J gene: TRBJ1-2; CDR3 protein: CASSFRGSEAGYTF; CDR3 DNA: TGTGCCAGCAGCTTCAGGGGTTCGGAAGCCGGCTACACCTTC
D gene: -; CDR3 length: 18; clone size: -; V gene: TRBV19; J gene: TRBJ1-2; CDR3 protein: CASSGARGAERFTYGYTF; CDR3 DNA: TGTGCCAGTAGTGGGGCGCGGGGGGCGGAAAGGTTTACCTATGGCTACACCTTC
D gene: -; CDR3 length: 16; clone size: few; V gene: TRBV5-1; J gene: TRBJ2-6; CDR3 protein: CASSLAGNAGANVLTF; CDR3 DNA: TGCGCCAGCAGCTTGGCGGGGAACGCTGGGGCCAACGTCCTGACTTTC
D gene: TRBD1; CDR3 length: 13; clone size: -; V gene: TRBV4-1; J gene: TRBJ1-5; CDR3 protein: CASSQDRGQPQHF; CDR3 DNA: TGCGCCAGCAGCCAAGACAGGGGGCAGCCCCAGCATTTT
D gene: TRBD2; CDR3 length: 17; clone size: -; V gene: TRBV5-1; J gene: TRBJ2-1; CDR3 protein: CASSVSAGGSSYNEQFF; CDR3 DNA: TGCGCCAGCAGCGTCTCAGCGGGAGGGTCCTCCTACAATGAGCAGTTCTTC
D gene: TRBD1; CDR3 length: 14; clone size: -; V gene: TRBV5-1; J gene: TRBJ2-5; CDR3 protein: CASSATGPGETQYF; CDR3 DNA: TGCGCCAGCAGCGCGACAGGGCCGGGAGAGACCCAGTACTTC
D gene: -; CDR3 length: 11; clone size: -; V gene: TRBV29-1; J gene: TRBJ2-3; CDR3 protein: CSAEGADTQYF; CDR3 DNA: TGCAGCGCCGAGGGGGCAGATACGCAGTATTTT
D gene: TRBD1; CDR3 length: 15; clone size: once; V gene: TRBV6-5; J gene: TRBJ1-1; CDR3 protein: CASSSLGDSPTEAFF; CDR3 DNA: TGTGCCAGCAGTTCTCTCGGGGACAGCCCGACTGAAGCTTTCTTT
D gene: -; CDR3 length: 14; clone size: -; V gene: TRBV27; J gene: TRBJ2-3; CDR3 protein: CASSSREGADTQYF; CDR3 DNA: TGTGCCAGCAGCTCTCGAGAGGGGGCAGATACGCAGTATTTT
D gene: TRBD2; CDR3 length: 16; clone size: once; V gene: TRBV4-2; J gene: TRBJ2-3; CDR3 protein: CASSQELRGGMDTQYF; CDR3 DNA: TGTGCCAGCAGCCAAGAGTTGCGGGGGGGTATGGATACGCAGTATTTT
D gene: TRBD1; CDR3 length: 17; clone size: -; V gene: TRBV11-2; J gene: TRBJ1-6; CDR3 protein: CASSLGGQGSYNSPLHF; CDR3 DNA: TGTGCCAGCAGCTTAGGCGGACAGGGCTCCTATAATTCACCCCTCCACTTT
D gene: TRBD2; CDR3 length: 15; clone size: -; V gene: TRBV5-6; J gene: TRBJ2-7; CDR3 protein: CASSSLAGGPYEQYF; CDR3 DNA: TGTGCCAGCAGCTCCCTAGCGGGAGGGCCCTACGAGCAGTACTTC
D gene: -; CDR3 length: 13; clone size: -; V gene: TRBV28; J gene: TRBJ1-6; CDR3 protein: CASSLTFGSPLHF; CDR3 DNA: TGTGCCAGCAGTTTGACTTTTGGTTCACCCCTCCACTTT
D gene: TRBD1; CDR3 length: 12; clone size: few; V gene: TRBV13; J gene: TRBJ1-1; CDR3 protein: CASSYGQVEAFF; CDR3 DNA: TGTGCCAGCAGCTACGGACAGGTTGAAGCTTTCTTT
D gene: TRBD1; CDR3 length: 14; clone size: few; V gene: TRBV4-3; J gene: TRBJ2-7; CDR3 protein: CASSQDLDRGRVYF; CDR3 DNA: TGCGCCAGCAGCCAAGATCTAGACAGGGGGCGCGTCTACTTC
D gene: -; CDR3 length: 14; clone size: -; V gene: TRBV9; J gene: TRBJ2-7; CDR3 protein: CASSAFDRSYEQYF; CDR3 DNA: TGTGCCAGCAGCGCCTTCGACAGGTCCTACGAGCAGTACTTC
D gene: TRBD1; CDR3 length: 16; clone size: many; V gene: TRBV4-3; J gene: TRBJ1-1; CDR3 protein: CASSQDWNRGSTEAFF; CDR3 DNA: TGCGCCAGCAGCCAAGATTGGAACAGGGGATCCACTGAAGCTTTCTTT
D gene: -; CDR3 length: 12; clone size: once; V gene: TRBV27; J gene: TRBJ1-5; CDR3 protein: CASSYRGQPQHF; CDR3 DNA: TGTGCCAGCAGTTATAGGGGACAGCCCCAGCATTTT
D gene: -; CDR3 length: 15; clone size: -; V gene: TRBV7-6; J gene: TRBJ2-7; CDR3 protein: CASSLSAGASYEQYF; CDR3 DNA: TGTGCCAGCAGCCTCTCGGCGGGGGCCTCCTACGAGCAGTACTTC
D gene: -; CDR3 length: 16; clone size: -; V gene: TRBV18; J gene: TRBJ1-1; CDR3 protein: CASSPNRGKMNTEAFF; CDR3 DNA: TGTGCCAGCTCACCAAATAGGGGAAAAATGAACACTGAAGCTTTCTTT
D gene: TRBD2; CDR3 length: 17; clone size: -; V gene: TRBV6-7; J gene: TRBJ2-2; CDR3 protein: CASSNPELAGNTGELFF; CDR3 DNA: TGTGCCAGCAGTAATCCGGAGCTAGCGGGGAACACCGGGGAGCTGTTTTTT
D gene: -; CDR3 length: 14; clone size: few; V gene: TRBV28; J gene: TRBJ2-7; CDR3 protein: CAITPGLQGDEQYF; CDR3 DNA: TGTGCCATTACACCCGGACTCCAAGGCGACGAGCAGTACTTC